The 9 T cell receptor beta chains given below trace back to one sample, sequenced in a study of T cell responses to AZD1222 COVID-19 vaccine. The data were produced by immunoSEQ multiplex PCR, yet TCRdb's version contains in-frame clones alone and is incomplete. The table has approximately 89,000 clones, roughly nine tenths seen once. The sequenced sample was peripheral blood, obtained 28 days after the second AZD1222 dose. Every receptor here comes from an adult who received the AZD1222 COVID-19 vaccine.

The gene calls are TRBV28 and TRBJ1-4; D is ambiguous. V was clipped by 6 bases and J by 13 bases, with 15 bases between them. CDR1 and CDR2 from the germline V gene are MDHEN and SYDVKM. The CDR3 length is 12 residues. CDR3 in DNA: TGTGCCAGCAGCCCGACCAGCTTCCGACTGTTTTTT. This sequence encodes CASSPTSFRLFF.

This clone was picked up one time. The chain is built from TRBV27 and TRBJ1-2, with 7 nucleotides matching TRBD1. The J segment lost 8 bases and the V segment lost 5 bases, leaving 8 bases of the junction unmatched. The germline gives CDR1 MNHEY, CDR2 SMNVEV (reference sequence). The CDR3 loop spans 13 amino acids. The CDR3 DNA reads as TGTGCCAGCAGTCCGATTACAGGGGACGGCTACACCTTC. Its protein is CASSPITGDGYTF.

The chain uses TRBV4-3 and TRBJ2-7; possibly TRBD1 for D (5 bases). Trimming took 0 bases from V and 7 from J, leaving 13 bases between them. The germline gives CDR1 LGHNA, CDR2 YSLEER. The CDR3 has 14 residues. CDR3 bases: TGCGCCAGCAGCCAAGAGGGGCGGTTTGGGGAGCAGTACTTC. Its translation is CASSQEGRFGEQYF.

This clone was picked up one time. The V and J genes are TRBV5-5 and TRBJ2-6; 9 positions match TRBD1. Per germline, CDR1 SGHKS and CDR2 YYEKEE (reference sequence). There are 19 residues in the CDR3. V dropped 2 bases and J dropped 1; count of bases not matched to a gene: 10. The CDR3 region is CASSFAPGQGGSGANVLTF. CDR3 DNA sequence: TGTGCCAGCAGCTTCGCCCCGGGACAGGGTGGTTCTGGGGCCAACGTCCTGACTTTC.

The J gene is TRBJ2-4, the V gene TRBV23-1; weak D call: TRBD2 (5 bases). TRBV23-1 is treated as an ORF (open reading frame) with a function not yet certain. Trimming left V 0 bases short and J 0 bases short, with 18 bases between. This CDR3 is built from 19 residues. The CDR3 coding sequence is TGCGCCAGCAGTCAATCCGGGGAGTCCAAGGATATAGCCAAAAACATTCAGTACTTC. Amino acid sequence: CASSQSGESKDIAKNIQYF.

Concerning this clone itself: Other DNA sequences in this sample translate to the same CDR3. This chain links TRBV3-1 (or the pseudogene TRBV3-2) with TRBJ1-3, with a possible D match to TRBD1 (5 bases). From germline, CDR1 is LGHDT and CDR2 YNNKEL (reference sequence). This CDR3 contains 14 residues. V dropped 6 bases and J dropped 2 bases, with 11 bases sitting between them. CDR3 DNA: TGTGCCAGCAGTCGCGGGACGGCTGGAAACACCATATATTTT. It is translated as CASSRGTAGNTIYF.

The chain carries TRBV20-1 and TRBJ2-7; a weak D match, TRBD1 (6 bases). The CDR3 runs to 12 residues. Per the germline V gene, CDR1 is DFQATT and CDR2 is SNEGSKA (reference sequence). Trimming stripped 3 bases from V and 9 bases from J, with 15 bases between. The CDR3 sequence: CSASLGARPQYF. The CDR3 bases are TGCAGTGCTAGTTTGGGGGCGCGTCCGCAGTACTTC.

This chain joins TRBV5-6 and TRBJ2-7, with D possibly TRBD1 on 5 matching bases. Trimming left V 4 bases short and J 0 bases short, with 11 bases between. The length of the CDR3 is 14 residues. In germline, CDR1 is SGHDT, CDR2 YYEEEE. CDR3 region: CASSPPQGSYEQYF. The CDR3 region has the DNA TGTGCCAGCAGCCCCCCCCAGGGCTCCTACGAGCAGTACTTC.

The chain joins TRBV6-5 to TRBJ1-2; 7 bases agree with TRBD1. J was trimmed by 5 bases and V by 4 bases; bases with no gene match: 7. The CDR3 loop spans 14 amino acids. Germline V lookup: CDR1 MNHEY, CDR2 SVGAGI. In DNA, the CDR3 is TGTGCCAGCAGTTCCCGGACAGGCGAGTATGGCTACACCTTC. The encoded protein is CASSSRTGEYGYTF.